In this sample, the clone carrying this TCR beta chain turned up once. All enrollees were about 18 to 89 years old and from roughly 22 US areas. This specimen belongs to a study of blood T cell repertoires in COVID-19. At the level of the study: Whether acute or convalescent, the COVID-19 samples came from the United States, Italy and Spain.

The CDR3 sequence is 15 residues long. The germline CDR1 and CDR2 sequences are SNHLY and FYNNEI. Trimming took 4 bases from V and 5 from J; bases not matched to a gene: 6. Sequencing used immunoSEQ multiplex PCR; TCRdb keeps in-frame clones, though not all of them. The sample holds under 250,000 clones, roughly 87% seen once. V and J are TRBV2 and TRBJ1-5, with 9 bases fitting TRBD1. The material sequenced was PBMCs or T cells enriched from blood (not recorded which). The source is a woman in her twenties or thirties with acute COVID-19. The CDR3 nucleotides read TGTGCCAGCAGTGGGGACAGGGTTGTGGATCAGCCCCAGCATTTT. Its protein is CASSGDRVVDQPQHF.